A single sample gave rise to the 32 T cell receptor beta chains below, sequenced in a study of T cells in localized non-small cell lung cancer. The assay was immunoSEQ multiplex PCR, and TCRdb's table has in-frame clones only and misses some. The sample includes about 11,000 clones, 90% of them seen just once. Here the sequenced sample was peripheral blood, taken before any cancer treatment. The receptors stem from a male donor at least 60 years old with stage III lung adenocarcinoma.

The gene calls are TRBV27 and TRBJ2-7; the match to TRBD2 covers 10 bases. CDR1 and CDR2 from the germline V gene are MNHEY and SMNVEV (reference sequence). Trimming removed 2 bases from V and 0 bases from J; junction bases left unmatched: 1. There are 15 residues in the CDR3. The CDR3 sequence: CASSLLAGASYEQYF. CDR3 nucleotide sequence: TGTGCCAGCAGTTTACTAGCGGGGGCCTCCTACGAGCAGTACTTC.

The chain uses TRBV30 and TRBJ1-4, with D perhaps TRBD1 (6 bases). V was trimmed by 3 bases and J by 3 bases, leaving 11 bases between them. There are 14 residues in the CDR3. Germline CDR1 GTSNPN, CDR2 SVGIG (reference sequence). The CDR3 reads CAWRSRGANEKLFF. CDR3 DNA: TGTGCCTGGAGGTCCAGGGGAGCTAATGAAAAACTGTTTTTT.

The V and J genes are TRBV7-2 and TRBJ1-1; D is uncertain. Germline lookup yields CDR1 SGHTA and CDR2 FQGNSA. V was clipped by 2 bases and J by 1 base, with 8 bases between them. The CDR3 loop spans 14 amino acids. CDR3 residues: CASSLFAGNTEAFF. The CDR3, as DNA: TGTGCCAGCAGCTTATTTGCGGGGAACACTGAAGCTTTCTTT.

The chain carries TRBV5-1 and TRBJ2-3; D may be TRBD1 (7 bases). This CDR3 has 20 residues. CDR1 SGHRS and CDR2 YFSETQ come from the germline V gene. The ends were cut back, 3 bases at V and 2 bases at J, with 28 bases in the middle. This CDR3 is CASSSPGGRGASRTTDTQYF. The DNA of the CDR3 is TGCGCCAGCAGCTCTCCAGGTGGCAGGGGGGCGTCGAGAACCACAGATACGCAGTATTTT.

V and J are TRBV5-6 and TRBJ1-2; TRBD1 is a possible D gene (5 bases). The CDR3 runs to 16 residues. From germline, CDR1 is SGHDT and CDR2 YYEEEE. The V end was cut by 4 bases, the J end by 2 bases, with 18 bases between. The CDR3 nucleotides read TGTGCCAGCAGCCACGGACAAGCCGGGCTAAACTATGGCTACACCTTC. Its protein product is CASSHGQAGLNYGYTF.

This rearrangement joins TRBV9 to TRBJ2-1; maybe TRBD2 (6 bases). Trimming stripped 1 base from V and 0 bases from J, with 14 bases between. Germline V CDR1 and CDR2: SGDLS, YYNGEE. The CDR3 is 17 residues long. CDR3 protein: CASSVFPSEASYNEQFF. The CDR3 DNA follows: TGTGCCAGCAGCGTATTCCCTAGCGAGGCCTCCTACAATGAGCAGTTCTTC. Full variable domain (outside the CDR3, taken from reference TRBV9 and TRBJ2-1): DSGVTQTPKHLITATGQRVTLRCSPRSGDLSVYWYQQSLDQGLQFLIQYYNGEERAKGNILERFSAQQFPDLHSELNLSSLELGDSALYFCASSVFPSEASYNEQFFGPGTRLTVL.

This sequence joins TRBV7-3 and TRBJ1-1, with D maybe TRBD1 (5 bases). The V end was cut by 5 bases, the J end by 1 base, with 11 bases between. The CDR3 is 14 amino acids. Germline lookup yields CDR1 SGHTA and CDR2 FQGTGA. The CDR3 nucleotides are TGTGCCAGCAGCCCTCCGGACAAGAACACTGAAGCTTTCTTT. It specifies CASSPPDKNTEAFF. The entire variable domain, with the rest obtained from reference TRBV7-3 and TRBJ1-1, is as follows: GAGVSQTPSNKVTEKGKYVELRCDPISGHTALYWYRQSLGQGPEFLIYFQGTGAADDSGLPNDRFFAVRPEGSVSTLKIQRTERGDSAVYLCASSPPDKNTEAFFGQGTRLTVV.

This chain links TRBV19 with TRBJ1-2; D is undetermined. Germline-derived CDR1 and CDR2 are LNHDA and SQIVND (reference sequence). The CDR3 covers 11 residues. The V end lost 8 bases, the J end lost 8 bases, and 12 bases lay between the germline ends. CDR3 sequence: CASGVGPGYTF. CDR3 in DNA: TGTGCCAGTGGGGTCGGCCCCGGCTACACCTTC.

The V gene is TRBV29-1, the J gene TRBJ1-2, with 8 bases fitting TRBD1. The germline V gene has CDR1 SQVTM and CDR2 ANQGSEA. The ends lost 7 bases at V and 7 bases at J; junction bases unmatched: 8. The CDR3 covers 12 residues. CDR3 sequence: CSAPDRVVGYTF. The CDR3 bases are TGCAGCGCCCCGGACAGGGTGGTTGGCTACACCTTC.

This clone was detected a few times. The CDR3 DNA follows: TGTGCCAGCGGAAGGGGTACCACTCAGAAAGAGACCCAGTACTTC. It translates to CASGRGTTQKETQYF. The chain couples TRBV7-9 to TRBJ2-5, with D maybe TRBD1 (5 bases). The germline V gene has CDR1 SEHNR and CDR2 FQNEAQ (reference sequence). The CDR3 loop spans 15 amino acids. Trimming took 8 bases from V and 3 from J, leaving 19 bases between them.

The chain uses TRBV6-6 and TRBJ2-4; 11 nucleotides align to TRBD1. This CDR3 is built from 14 residues. Per germline, CDR1 MNHNY and CDR2 SVGAGI (reference sequence). The trim removed 6 bases at V and 9 bases at J, leaving 7 bases unmatched. The CDR3 region is CASSLGQGALIQYF. CDR3 coding DNA: TGTGCCAGCAGCCTCGGACAGGGGGCTCTCATTCAGTACTTC.

The chain joins TRBV4-3 to TRBJ2-3; 8 bases agree with TRBD2. This CDR3 region has 16 residues. Germline V gene data show CDR1 as LGHNA and CDR2 as YSLEER. V shed 0 bases, J shed 2 bases, and the junction held 4 bases outside the gene matches. The CDR3 region has the DNA TGCGCCAGCAGCCAAGATGGGACTAGTTTCACAGATACGCAGTATTTT. Residues: CASSQDGTSFTDTQYF.

This clone has only a few counts. This chain uses TRBV19 with TRBJ1-1; D uncertain. CDR1 is LNHDA, CDR2 SQIVND, per germline (reference sequence). V dropped 7 bases and J dropped 0 bases, with 12 bases sitting between them. CDR3 length: 14 amino acids. The CDR3 DNA follows: TGTGCCAGTACCTCCCACGGAGTGAACACTGAAGCTTTCTTT. Protein product: CASTSHGVNTEAFF.

The chain links TRBV18 to TRBJ2-1; D is ambiguous. The germline V gene has CDR1 KGHSH and CDR2 LQKENI. There are 13 residues in the CDR3. The germline V and J ends were trimmed by 0 bases and 7 bases, with 7 bases remaining between them. The CDR3: CASSPPYGNEQFF. The CDR3 nucleotides are TGTGCCAGCTCACCACCGTATGGGAATGAGCAGTTCTTC. Full variable domain (outside the CDR3, taken from reference TRBV18 and TRBJ2-1): NAGVMQNPRHLVRRRGQEARLRCSPMKGHSHVYWYRQLPEEGLKFMVYLQKENIIDESGMPKERFSAEFPKEGPSILRIQQVVRGDSAAYFCASSPPYGNEQFFGPGTRLTVL.

CDR3 DNA: TGCGCCAGCAGCCACCCCCTTGGCACCGGGGAGCTGTTTTTT. Translating it yields CASSHPLGTGELFF. V and J are TRBV4-1 and TRBJ2-2, with D uncertain. CDR3 length: 14 amino acids. Germline lookup yields CDR1 MGHRA and CDR2 YSYEKL. V lost 3 bases and J 4 bases, leaving 9 bases between the germline ends.

The rearrangement links TRBV5-1 to TRBJ2-6; D gene unclear. The V gene's germline CDR1 is SGHRS and CDR2 YFSETQ. The CDR3 contains 19 residues. V was clipped by 0 bases and J by 1 base, with 17 bases between them. This CDR3 is CASSLAQSRDLSGANVLTF. The CDR3 coding sequence is TGCGCCAGCAGCTTGGCTCAGTCACGCGACCTTTCTGGGGCCAACGTCCTGACTTTC. Drawing the rest from reference TRBV5-1 and TRBJ2-6, the complete variable domain is KAGVTQTPRYLIKTRGQQVTLSCSPISGHRSVSWYQQTPGQGLQFLFEYFSETQRNKGNFPGRFSGRQFSNSRSEMNVSTLELGDSALYLCASSLAQSRDLSGANVLTFGAGSRLTVL.

The chain recombines TRBV6-5 with TRBJ2-7; no definite D call. V was shortened by 7 bases and J by 4 bases, with 14 bases between the two germline ends. Germline values: CDR1 MNHEY, CDR2 SVGAGI. The CDR3 sequence is 13 residues long. CDR3 loop: CASITPGSYEQYF. The CDR3 DNA reads as TGTGCCAGCATTACCCCGGGCTCTTACGAGCAGTACTTC.

J is TRBJ1-1 and V is TRBV27, with a possible D match to TRBD1 (5 bases). CDR3 size: 13 residues. Germline CDR1 MNHEY, CDR2 SMNVEV (reference sequence). V shed 3 bases and J shed 4 bases, with 9 bases lying between them. This CDR3 reads CASSLGGFTEAFF. The CDR3 region has the DNA TGTGCCAGCAGTTTGGGGGGTTTCACTGAAGCTTTCTTT.

This clone was recorded only once. This rearrangement joins TRBV18 to TRBJ2-5; 7 positions match TRBD2. Trimming removed 0 bases from V and 5 bases from J; junction bases left unmatched: 12. Germline CDR1 is KGHSH and CDR2 is LQKENI. The CDR3 sequence is 17 residues long. The CDR3 spells CASSPPPITSARETQYF. The DNA for the CDR3 is TGTGCCAGCTCACCACCCCCGATCACTAGCGCCAGGGAGACCCAGTACTTC. Full variable domain (outside the CDR3, taken from reference TRBV18 and TRBJ2-5): NAGVMQNPRHLVRRRGQEARLRCSPMKGHSHVYWYRQLPEEGLKFMVYLQKENIIDESGMPKERFSAEFPKEGPSILRIQQVVRGDSAAYFCASSPPPITSARETQYFGPGTRLLVL.

This chain uses TRBV7-9 with TRBJ1-2, with 8 nucleotides matching TRBD1. This CDR3 comprises 15 residues. V lost 5 bases, J lost 2 bases, and 7 bases stayed unmatched. CDR1 and CDR2 (germline): SEHNR, FQNEAQ (reference sequence). The DNA of the CDR3 is TGTGCCAGCAGCACATCAGGGGGCTGGAACTATGGCTACACCTTC. Protein product: CASSTSGGWNYGYTF.

The chain uses TRBV5-4 and TRBJ2-1; D ambiguous. V shed 4 bases and J shed 7 bases, with 15 bases lying between them. Germline CDR1 is SGHNT and CDR2 is YYREEE (reference sequence). There are 14 residues in the CDR3. CDR3 sequence (DNA): TGTGCCAGCAGCCCCGATGGGGTGAGGAATGAGCAGTTCTTC. The encoded protein is CASSPDGVRNEQFF.

The chain employs TRBV11-3 and TRBJ1-2; a weak D match, TRBD1 (5 bases). The CDR3 is made up of 13 amino acids. The V gene lost 5 bases and the J gene lost 3 bases, with 10 bases spanning the gap. CDR1 is SGHNT and CDR2 is YENEEA in the germline V gene. In DNA, the CDR3 is TGTGCCAGCAGCCACAGGACTTACTATGGCTACACCTTC. Protein: CASSHRTYYGYTF.

This sequence joins TRBV5-4 and TRBJ2-5; TRBD1 matches at 8 bases. Trimming cost V 4 bases and J 4 bases; bases outside gene matches: 12. CDR1 SGHNT and CDR2 YYREEE come from the germline V gene (reference sequence). This CDR3 is 16 amino acids long. The CDR3 DNA follows: TGTGCCAGCAGCCCCCGGGGCAGGGGGCGCGGAGAGACCCAGTACTTC. Translating gives CASSPRGRGRGETQYF.

The CDR3 loop is CASRPDRVAEQFF. CDR3 nucleotide sequence: TGTGCCAGCAGGCCCGACCGTGTAGCCGAGCAGTTCTTC. The V gene is TRBV2, the J gene TRBJ2-1; the D is unclear. The CDR3 runs to 13 residues. CDR1 is SNHLY, CDR2 FYNNEI, per germline. V lost 6 bases to trimming and J lost 10 bases, with 16 bases between them.

The genes are TRBV5-4 and TRBJ2-3; 8 bases map to TRBD2. The V gene's germline CDR1 is SGHNT and CDR2 YYREEE (reference sequence). The CDR3 sequence is 16 residues long. With 0 bases clipped from V and 7 bases from J, the junction kept 10 bases outside the gene matches. This CDR3 is CASSLAGGQGWNTQYF. The CDR3 DNA is TGTGCCAGCAGCTTGGCGGGGGGGCAGGGGTGGAATACGCAGTATTTT.

The J gene is TRBJ2-7, the V gene TRBV5-6; 9 bases are shared with TRBD1. From germline, CDR1 is SGHDT and CDR2 YYEEEE. Trimming cost V 3 bases and J 4 bases; bases outside gene matches: 5. This CDR3 has 14 residues. CDR3 in amino acids: CASSWGTGLYEQYF. The CDR3 coding sequence is TGTGCCAGCAGCTGGGGGACAGGGCTGTACGAGCAGTACTTC.

V and J are TRBV4-1 and TRBJ1-1; no firm D call. Germline assignment: CDR1 MGHRA and CDR2 YSYEKL. V shed 1 base and J shed 4 bases, with 13 bases lying between them. The length of the CDR3 is 15 residues. In nucleotides, the CDR3 is TGCGCCAGCAGCCAAGTCGAGTCGACTATCACTGAAGCTTTCTTT. Residues: CASSQVESTITEAFF.

This clone occurred once. This sequence joins TRBV18 and TRBJ1-3, with no clear D. V gave up 3 bases and J gave up 0 bases, with 12 bases separating them. The CDR3 is 16 amino acids. Germline CDR1 reads KGHSH; CDR2 reads LQKENI. Written as DNA, the CDR3 is TGTGCCAGCTCACCGTCAGGCTTCTACTCTGGAAACACCATATATTTT. Translation: CASSPSGFYSGNTIYF.

The chain recombines TRBV15 with TRBJ1-4; D perhaps matches TRBD1 (5 bases). Trimming shortened V by 4 bases and J by 3 bases, and 12 bases separated the two germline ends. Germline V gene sequence: CDR1 LNHNV, CDR2 YYDKDF (reference sequence). This CDR3 has 15 amino acids. The DNA for the CDR3 is TGTGCCACCAGCAACCAAGGGGCCCCTAATGAAAAACTGTTTTTT. It yields the protein CATSNQGAPNEKLFF.

The rearrangement uses TRBV7-2 and TRBJ2-2; 14 positions agree with TRBD2. CDR1 is SGHTA, CDR2 FQGNSA, per germline. The CDR3 runs 16 residues. V lost 5 bases and J lost 6; bases outside the gene matches: 5. CDR3 region: CASSLGLAGAAGELFF. CDR3 nucleotide sequence: TGTGCCAGCAGCCTGGGACTAGCGGGAGCGGCCGGGGAGCTGTTTTTT.

The V and J genes are TRBV6-6 and TRBJ2-3, with D maybe TRBD2 (6 bases). This CDR3 comprises 15 residues. Germline CDR1 and CDR2: MNHNY and SVGAGI (reference sequence). The germline V and J ends were trimmed by 4 bases and 0 bases, with 11 bases remaining between them. The CDR3 is CASSFGGTSTDTQYF. In DNA form, the CDR3 reads TGTGCCAGCAGTTTTGGGGGGACTAGCACAGATACGCAGTATTTT.

The CDR3 is CASSYYNKNTEAFF. CDR3 DNA: TGTGCCAGCAGCTATTACAACAAGAACACTGAAGCTTTCTTT. The chain couples TRBV11-2 to TRBJ1-1, with D unclear. This CDR3 is 14 amino acids long. In germline, CDR1 is SGHAT, CDR2 FQNNGV. Deletions cut 4 bases from V and 1 base from J, with 10 bases between.